This TCR beta chain was sequenced for a study of cytomegalovirus exposure and HLA in healthy donors. V trimming: 2 bases; J trimming: 8 bases; junction bases outside the gene matches: 1. Germline assignment: CDR1 MNHEY and CDR2 SVGAGI. The CDR3 extends over 14 amino acids. Researchers ran the PCR with 60 Vbeta and 13 Jbeta primers. Authors' methods: Among the unique TCR beta chains that a later analysis counted, about 81 million in all, roughly 11 million were shared. This table comes from immunoSEQ multiplex PCR, and its TCRdb copy is limited to in-frame clones, with some not included. The D gene and trimming were derived from the DNA, and the V and J assignments and clone size from that table. The sample yields about 94,000 clones, about four fifths seen once. Note on this clone: Its antigen is unidentified.

General study findings and limits: The number of N-insertions in an Asian-associated ancestry cluster was reportedly below the approximately 600-donor mean in a later analysis. Investigators reported approximately 170 TCR beta chains as tied to cytomegalovirus.

The TCR was taken from a woman between 40 and 55 years old in good health and CMV-seronegative. The chain has TRBV6-5 and TRBJ2-1; 12 bases are a match to TRBD1. Sequencing was carried out using PBMCs. The CDR3 loop reads CASSYGTGGDEQFF. The DNA for the CDR3 is TGTGCCAGCAGTTACGGGACAGGGGGCGATGAGCAGTTCTTC.